This T cell receptor (beta chain) was retrieved from a study of cytotoxic CD8 clonotypes in ibrutinib-treated CLL. Notes on the study in general: Clonality was higher at ibrutinib response and returned toward baseline at progression.

This clone was found a few times. Its antigen is unidentified. Other DNA sequences within the sample encode an identical CDR3. Trimming pared 3 bases from V and 3 bases from J, leaving 16 bases between. Germline values: CDR1 SEHNR, CDR2 FQNEAQ (reference sequence). This CDR3 has 16 amino acids. Some clones are missing from TCRdb's copy, which holds only in-frame ones; the method was immunoSEQ multiplex PCR. This table has approximately 100,000 clones, roughly 60% appearing once. The source material was PBMCs, sampled after 24 months of ibrutinib treatment. The origin of this receptor is a human donor with chronic lymphocytic leukemia. This chain joins TRBV7-9 and TRBJ2-3; possible D gene TRBD2, 6 bases. The CDR3 coding sequence is TGTGCCAGCAGCTTCGGGTCTAGTGGGGGGACAGATACGCAGTATTTT. This translates into CASSFGSSGGTDTQYF.